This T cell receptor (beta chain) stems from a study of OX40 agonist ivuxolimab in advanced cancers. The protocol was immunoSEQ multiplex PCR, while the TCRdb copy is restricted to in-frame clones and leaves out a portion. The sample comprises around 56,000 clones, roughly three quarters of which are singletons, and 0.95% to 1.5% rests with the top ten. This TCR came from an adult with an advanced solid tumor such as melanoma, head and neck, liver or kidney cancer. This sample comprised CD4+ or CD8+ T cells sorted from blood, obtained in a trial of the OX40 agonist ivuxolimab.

The CDR3 protein is CASSPQPNIGKNIQYF. The CDR3 nucleotides read TGTGCCAGTAGTCCGCAGCCTAATATAGGCAAAAACATTCAGTACTTC. The chain is built from TRBV19 and TRBJ2-4; D gene uncertain. Trimming stripped 5 bases from V and 3 bases from J, with 17 bases between. CDR3 length: 16 residues. Germline-derived CDR1 and CDR2 are LNHDA and SQIVND (reference sequence).